Listed below are T cell receptor beta chains from one sample, sequenced in a study of blood T cell repertoires in COVID-19. Clones were sequenced by immunoSEQ multiplex PCR, and TCRdb holds only the in-frame ones, with some missing. The sample carries roughly 360,000 clones, roughly 80% recorded once. Sequencing was done on a sample of peripheral blood. These receptors originate from a human donor with acute or convalescent COVID-19. The donor label of this sample is uncertain. CDR3s include the opening cysteine and the closing phenylalanine or tryptophan.

CDR3: CASSKVRGQGPYSNQPQHF; V: TRBV21-1
CDR3: CASSLARTSNQPQHF; V: TRBV7-2
CDR3: CVRSLSSSRGDNEQFF; V: TRBV7-5
CDR3: CASSSGVGRETQYF; V: TRBV5-4
CDR3: CASRGGTSGRGAKNIQYF; V: TRBV2
CDR3: CSAEGGTEAFF; V: TRBV20-1
CDR3: CASSVVREGLDTQYF; V: TRBV9
CDR3: CASSSQTGVGQPQHF; V: TRBV19
CDR3: CASSYGETGLVEKLFF; V: TRBV6-6
CDR3: CASSLQSTGAVPPLHF; V: TRBV5-8
CDR3: CASSQQPITGSPLHF; V: TRBV3-1/TRBV3-2
CDR3: CASSPLGQINEKLFF; V: TRBV7-9
CDR3: CASKSGVGRGAPLHF; V: TRBV2
CDR3: CASGLSGAADTQYF; V: TRBV27
CDR3: CASSEGATDTQYF; V: TRBV2
CDR3: CASRDPGLYYGYTF; V: TRBV5-1
CDR3: CASSLRDWELQGSSKGPLHF; V: TRBV28
CDR3: CASKGLAGVRPETQYF; V: TRBV5-1
CDR3: CASRPTGFGNQPQHF; V: TRBV6-5
CDR3: CASSDRGKGNQPQHF; V: TRBV19
CDR3: CASSSPGGANGYTF; V: TRBV28
CDR3: CASRGGPGVGITGELFF; V: TRBV19
CDR3: CAQGASYNEQFF; V: TRBV30
CDR3: CASSFGQPNTEAFF; V: TRBV5-1
CDR3: CATSSRTGKNTEAFF; V: TRBV15
CDR3: CASSLVRGASYNEQFF; V: TRBV5-5
CDR3: CASSPSYNSPLHF; V: TRBV12-3/TRBV12-4
CDR3: CASSRTALSTDTQYF; V: TRBV5-1